This is a list of T cell receptor beta chains from one sample in a study of cytomegalovirus exposure and HLA in healthy donors. The method was immunoSEQ multiplex PCR; TCRdb's version includes in-frame clones alone and lacks a portion of them. The top ten clones hold about 8.5% of a sample with around 100,000 clones, 60% to 80% of them seen once. Sequences were obtained from PBMCs. The source is a young man in good health and CMV-seropositive. CDR3s include the opening cysteine and the closing phenylalanine or tryptophan. The order of the fields is D gene, clone size, V gene, J gene, CDR3 protein, CDR3 DNA. The D gene is left open where the match is weak. The size field is filled for only some rows; it gives once, few, many or a size class.

TRBD1	few	TRBV29-1	TRBJ1-1	CSGGQARAEAFF	TGCAGCGGAGGACAGGCTAGGGCTGAAGCTTTCTTT
TRBD2	-	TRBV7-2	TRBJ2-3	CASSFPRGGGTDTQYF	TGTGCCAGCAGCTTCCCGCGGGGGGGCGGCACAGATACGCAGTATTTT
-	-	TRBV7-3	TRBJ1-6	CASSLLGLNSPLHF	TGTGCCAGCAGCCTACTAGGTTTAAATTCACCCCTCCACTTT
TRBD2	few	TRBV5-1	TRBJ2-1	CASSRGAGAGGQFRNEQFF	TGCGCCAGCAGCAGAGGTGCGGGGGCGGGGGGTCAGTTTCGTAATGAGCAGTTCTTC
-	-	TRBV14	TRBJ2-2	CASSQYGITGELFF	TGTGCCAGCAGCCAGTACGGGATCACTGGGGAGCTGTTTTTT
-	-	TRBV6-1	TRBJ2-7	CASSELALGLMAPSSYEQYF	TGTGCCAGCAGTGAGTTAGCCTTGGGACTTATGGCACCGAGCTCCTACGAGCAGTACTTC
-	-	TRBV10-3	TRBJ2-1	CATLESRDEQFF	TGTGCCACATTAGAGAGCAGGGATGAGCAGTTCTTC
TRBD1	few	TRBV6-1	TRBJ1-6	CASSSGTGDGSPLHF	TGTGCCAGCAGCTCCGGGACAGGGGATGGATCACCCCTCCACTTT
TRBD2	-	TRBV9	TRBJ2-1	CASSAGVGGWEQFF	TGTGCCAGCAGCGCGGGAGTGGGGGGGTGGGAGCAGTTCTTC
-	-	TRBV29-1	TRBJ2-5	CSVGTGVETQYF	TGCAGCGTTGGGACGGGAGTAGAGACCCAGTACTTC
-	-	TRBV27	TRBJ1-2	CASAPMGGSGPNYGYTF	TGTGCCAGCGCCCCAATGGGGGGAAGTGGACCCAACTATGGCTACACCTTC
-	-	TRBV5-1	TRBJ2-5	CASSITGAGETQYF	TGCGCCAGCAGCATAACAGGGGCGGGGGAGACCCAGTACTTC